This T cell receptor beta chain was found in a study of T cell clonotyping in hematopoietic cell transplantation. Study-wide context: Recipients' pretransplant samples followed cytoreduction.

Profiling relied on immunoSEQ multiplex PCR, and the TCRdb table lists in-frame clones only, not all of them. The sample yields roughly 29,000 clones, roughly 80% seen once. As regards this clone: Its antigen is unknown.

The germline CDR1 and CDR2 sequences are SGHTA and FQGNSA. J gave up 2 bases and V 4 bases, and 4 bases lay outside the gene matches. This CDR3 is built from 15 residues. Points from the study as a whole: Without cell sorting, CD4 versus CD8 contributions remain unresolved.

Noted time point: recipient sample about 28 days before transplant, after cytoreduction. Source: peripheral blood mononuclear cells, taken before stem cell transplant. V usage is TRBV7-2 and J usage is TRBJ2-1; 8 bases are shared with TRBD2. The sequence was collected from a woman in her twenties or thirties with chronic myeloid leukemia. Some clones in this sample may be carry-over from other donors' samples. The CDR3 bases are TGTGCCAGCAGCTCGGGGGGGCCTACCTACAATGAGCAGTTCTTC. It encodes CASSSGGPTYNEQFF.